This entry features one TCR beta chain sequence. The specificity of this receptor is unknown. Base qualities are not recorded, but no much larger clone differs from it by a single base. The cohort comprised around 700 healthy bone marrow donors. All cohort members were sampled while nominally healthy, although unrecorded immune exposures were likely present. The donor tested CMV seropositive, placing the donor among the 289 seropositive members of the cohort. Every donor gave a peripheral blood sample, and the peripheral blood mononuclear cells from that sample were used for TCR beta sequencing. The Qiagen DNeasy Blood Extraction Kit was used to extract genomic DNA from the blood cell samples. This entry belongs to a study of cytomegalovirus exposure and HLA in healthy donors (dated by TCRdb to about 2017). Broadly, across the study: An earlier analysis of fewer than 750 of the donors reported 276 Gb of sequence data and roughly 120 million unique TCR beta sequences obtained from roughly 170 million T cells. Across about 370 genotyped donors of the cohort, an average of approximately 240,000 unique TCR beta nucleotide sequences per donor were sequenced, and roughly 20% of those sequences were non-productive. The study aimed to test whether cataloging public T cell receptors could reveal signatures of past pathogen exposure. In the later analysis, no new phenotypic data were used to find candidate immune exposures; instead, reliance was placed on TCR beta sequences and their occurrence across donors. Of the 350 to 400 genotyped donors, over 65% fell in the genetic ancestry cluster associated with self-reported Caucasian donors. Besides the first cohort of roughly 700 subjects, a separate validation cohort made up of 120 different subjects was used. The number of typed donors differed by locus: roughly 629-630 for A, B, C, DRB1 and DQB1; approximately 520 for DQA1; approximately 600 for DPA1; and around 470 for DPB1. Roughly 300 gigabases of sequencing data and approximately 80 million unique TCR sequences were included in an early release covering about 700 HLA-typed donors. Genome-wide SNP genotypes for about three fifths of the 666 donors were used in a later genetic analysis, which treated that subset as a discovery cohort. Roughly five DR-DQ haplotypes were handled as single units for association and clustering because linkage in the cohort was strong. Using immunosequencing, the study profiled T cell repertoires from 550 to 750 subjects and related those repertoires to cytomegalovirus serostatus. A later analysis re-analyzed previously published TCR beta repertoires from about 730 donors and added high-resolution HLA genotyping to study TCR occurrence patterns. HLA typing included class I and class II loci at four-digit resolution. The study combined high-throughput TCR immunosequencing, statistical association of individual TCRs with disease status, and machine learning to predict cytomegalovirus infection status. Alongside the repertoire data, information on donor age, sex, ethnicity and CMV serostatus was compiled. All discovery cohort repertoires had been generated using a single sequencing platform. An earlier analysis of some 500 of the donors applied high-throughput TCR beta sequencing to assess whether each TCR beta V gene segment acted as functional or pseudogenic.

Inclusive of the bounding cysteine and phenylalanine, the CDR3 is 18 residues long. The CDR3 DNA has 54 bases and is translated from base 1. The junction carries 15 bases between V and J, which are trimmed by 0 bases and 0 bases respectively. The germline V gene sets CDR1 to MGHRA and CDR2 to YSYEKL. General findings and caveats noted by the study authors: For the cohort, immune exposure information was limited to CMV serostatus. This cohort had only TCR beta chains sequenced, and the lack of alpha or paired-chain data limited which features could be detected. The authors suggested that the approach could potentially be extended to other disease states and immunological phenotypes. A later genetic analysis associated a missense DCLRE1C variant with V-gene and J-gene trimming of TCR beta chains, and an independent cohort replicated the association. A total of fewer than 200 TCR beta chains were listed by the study as associated with cytomegalovirus. Correlated functional status among segregating V segments might reflect linkage disequilibrium, but an unknown experimental factor could not be ruled out. A cluster of highly shared sequence variants was judged likely to represent a technical artifact of the sequencing pipeline. In an earlier analysis of some 640 of the donors, most TCR beta V segments were observed in productive rearrangements about 87% or about 30% of the time, broadly matching IMGT annotations. In a later analysis, the rate of TCR association differed among HLA loci, with DRB1 alleles having the most associated TCRs and HLA-C alleles having the fewest. Presence/absence analyses assumed roughly uniform sequencing depth across donors, an assumption that may not hold. HLA typing was unavailable for some donors at each locus, so association tests used only the typed subset. In a later analysis, HLA-associated TCR beta chains were found to be more clonally expanded and to have lower generation probabilities than equally common non-associated chains. In a later analysis, several top co-occurrence clusters were reported to appear linked to parvovirus B19, influenza, CMV and Epstein-Barr virus. Across donors, most TCR sequences were observed very rarely, whereas some public TCRs were present in many individuals. Some IMGT-functional V segments, including TRBV6-2 and TRBV6-3, could not be told apart with the 87-base-pair reads, so those segments were excluded. In vitro tests confirmed that a few of the cytomegalovirus-associated TCR beta chains recognize cytomegalovirus antigens. A later analysis associated 15,000 or so TCR beta sequences with specific HLA alleles at a false discovery rate of 0.05. In a later genetic analysis, fewer N-insertions in productive TCRs were reported among donors in an Asian-associated ancestry cluster than the roughly 700-donor mean. When HLA alleles, especially DR and DQ, strongly co-occurred, attributing TCR associations to individual alleles was difficult. Because counts were too low, roughly 16 rarely observed V segments, including chromosome 9 orphons, were left out of the earlier analysis of a few hundred of the donors. Cytomegalovirus status was reported to be diagnosed by the classifier with high specificity and sensitivity in both the original and validation cohorts. A further reported finding was that TCR beta sequences accurately predicted the HLA-A and HLA-B alleles for most subjects in the first cohort. Most CMV-associated TCR beta chains appeared to be HLA-restricted in a later analysis, and the HLA associations seemed to be driven largely by CMV exposure.

To prepare the library, the immunoSEQ multiplex PCR assay was applied. The multiplex PCR relied on a mix of 60 forward primers for TCR Vbeta segments and 13 reverse primers for TCR Jbeta segments. The CDR3 region of rearranged TCR beta genes was amplified from genomic DNA by a multiplex PCR assay. On the Illumina HiSeq System, the amplified TCR beta libraries were sequenced as 87-base-pair reads. As for how the authors treated the data: Across the 600 to 700 repertoires, a later analysis counted roughly 84 million unique TCR beta chains, roughly 11 million of which were shared by at least two donors. Raw reads were error-corrected and collapsed into unique sequences by a nearest-neighbor algorithm in which closely related sequences were merged to remove PCR and sequencing errors. Alignment of CDR3 sequences to IMGT reference sequences was used to assign V, D and J gene segments. For a sequence to be retained, at least a six-nucleotide match to both a V gene segment and a J gene segment was required. Rearrangements were classified as productive when the CDR3 lacked stop codons and remained in frame with V and J, and all other rearrangements were classified as non-productive. Following IMGT convention, CDR3 was defined as the stretch from the second conserved V-encoded cysteine to the conserved J-encoded phenylalanine. The earlier analysis of some 550 of the donors excluded any sequence lacking an unambiguous match to a single V gene segment. In an earlier analysis of roughly 600 of the donors, a V segment was called functional when productive rearrangements were above 56.7%, and segregating when the standard deviation between donors exceeded 5%. To diagnose cytomegalovirus status from the catalog of TCR beta chain sequences, a statistical classification framework was built. V and J gene assignment, in a later analysis, came from comparing TCR nucleotide sequences with IMGT/GENE-DB human TR gene sequences. A later analysis assigned CDR3 sequences and most-parsimonious VDJ recombination scenarios with the TCRdist pipeline. A later analysis defined each TCR beta chain by its CDR3 amino acid sequence plus V-gene family, and excluded reads lacking a unique V-gene family. A later analysis removed 500 to 600 highly shared, low-generation-probability nucleotide sequences to deal with suspected cross-contamination and a sequencing artifact. For each public chain, a later analysis derived a clonal expansion index from normalized ranks of inferred template counts within each repertoire. Generation probabilities in a later analysis came from a VDJ recombination model fitted to out-of-frame rearrangements, and those results were checked against IGoR. A later analysis scored TCR-TCR, TCR-HLA and TCR-CMV co-occurrence with hypergeometric tests, applying a repertoire-size bias correction to TCR pairs. To estimate false discovery rates, a later analysis permuted the HLA or CMV assignments 20 times. In a later analysis, co-occurring TCRs were grouped using DBSCAN, with TCRdist sequence similarity added in when clustering inside HLA-allele-positive subsets. Repertoires with fewer than 30,000 or more than 120,000 public chains, plus five repertoires with anomalous nucleotide sharing, were excluded from co-occurrence clustering. TCRdb re-hosts the immuneACCESS table, in-frame sequences only. Its copies lack some clones; in the studies checked, an unresolved V gene accounts for under half of them, and the cause for the rest is not known. Clonal size and the V and J genes are those of that table, whereas D and trimming came from the DNA. Present in this sample are about 120,000 clones, 75% of which were seen just once. The ten largest clones represent about 2.7% of the sample.

The chain is assembled from TRBV4-1 and TRBJ1-3, with an unclear D gene assignment. Sequences were obtained from PBMCs. The sequence derives from a woman aged 40 to 50 in good health and CMV-seropositive. The CDR3: CASSQELSFLSSGNTIYF. The DNA is as follows: TGCGCCAGCAGCCAAGAGCTATCTTTCCTTAGCTCTGGAAACACCATATATTTT.